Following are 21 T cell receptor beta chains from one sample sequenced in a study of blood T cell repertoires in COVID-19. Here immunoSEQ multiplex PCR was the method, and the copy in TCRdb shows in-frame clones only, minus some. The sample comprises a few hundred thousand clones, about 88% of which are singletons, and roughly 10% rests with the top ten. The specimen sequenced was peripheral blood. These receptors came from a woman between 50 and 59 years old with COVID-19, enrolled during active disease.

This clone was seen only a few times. The CDR3 DNA is TGTGCCAGCAGTTCCAGGACAGGAGTGGGTACTGAAGCTTTCTTT. Protein product: CASSSRTGVGTEAFF. The chain employs TRBV27 and TRBJ1-1; 7 nucleotides match TRBD1. J gave up 5 bases and V 4 bases, and 10 bases lay outside the gene matches. Germline V gives CDR1 MNHEY, CDR2 SMNVEV (reference sequence). The CDR3 consists of 15 residues.

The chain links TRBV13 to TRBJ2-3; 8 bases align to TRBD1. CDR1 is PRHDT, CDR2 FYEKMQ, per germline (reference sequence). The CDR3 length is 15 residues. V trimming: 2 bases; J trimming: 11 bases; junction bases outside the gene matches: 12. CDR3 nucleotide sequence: TGTGCCAGCAGCTTATTGGCCCAGGGGGGACAGGTGCAGTATTTT. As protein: CASSLLAQGGQVQYF.

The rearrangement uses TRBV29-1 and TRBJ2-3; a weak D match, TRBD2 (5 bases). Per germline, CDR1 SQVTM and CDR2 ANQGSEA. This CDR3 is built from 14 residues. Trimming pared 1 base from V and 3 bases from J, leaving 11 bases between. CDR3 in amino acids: CSVEALPGTDTQYF. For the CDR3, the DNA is TGCAGCGTTGAAGCCCTCCCGGGGACAGATACGCAGTATTTT.

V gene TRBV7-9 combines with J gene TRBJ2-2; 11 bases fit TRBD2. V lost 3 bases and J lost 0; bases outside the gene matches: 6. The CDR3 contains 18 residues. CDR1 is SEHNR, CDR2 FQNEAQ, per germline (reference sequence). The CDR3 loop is CASSFTGTSGPNTGELFF. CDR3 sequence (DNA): TGTGCCAGCAGCTTTACCGGGACTAGCGGACCGAACACCGGGGAGCTGTTTTTT.

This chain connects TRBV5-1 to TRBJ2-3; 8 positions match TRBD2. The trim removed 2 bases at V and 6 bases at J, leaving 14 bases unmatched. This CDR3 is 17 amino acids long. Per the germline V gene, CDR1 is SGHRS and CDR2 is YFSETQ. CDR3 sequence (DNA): TGCGCCAGCAGCTTCGTAAGCGGGGGCCGTATACAGGATACGCAGTATTTT. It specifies CASSFVSGGRIQDTQYF. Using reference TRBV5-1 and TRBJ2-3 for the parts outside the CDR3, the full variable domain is KAGVTQTPRYLIKTRGQQVTLSCSPISGHRSVSWYQQTPGQGLQFLFEYFSETQRNKGNFPGRFSGRQFSNSRSEMNVSTLELGDSALYLCASSFVSGGRIQDTQYFGPGTRLTVL.

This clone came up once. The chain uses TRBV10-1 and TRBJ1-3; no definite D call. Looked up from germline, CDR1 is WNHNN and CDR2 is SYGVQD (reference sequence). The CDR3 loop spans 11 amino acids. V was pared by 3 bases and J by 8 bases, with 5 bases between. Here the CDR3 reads CASSDEDTIYF. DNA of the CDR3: TGCGCCAGCAGTGATGAGGACACCATATATTTT.

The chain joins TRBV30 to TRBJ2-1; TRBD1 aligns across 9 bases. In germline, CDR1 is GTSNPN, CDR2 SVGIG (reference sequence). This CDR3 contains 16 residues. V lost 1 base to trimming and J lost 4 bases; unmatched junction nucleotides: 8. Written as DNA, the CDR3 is TGTGCCTGGAGTGCCCAACCCGGGACAGGGTACAATGAGCAGTTCTTC. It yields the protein CAWSAQPGTGYNEQFF.

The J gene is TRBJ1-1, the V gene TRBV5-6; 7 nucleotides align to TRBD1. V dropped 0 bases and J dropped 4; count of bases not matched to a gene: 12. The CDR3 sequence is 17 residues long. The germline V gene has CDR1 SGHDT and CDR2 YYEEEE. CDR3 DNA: TGTGCCAGCAGCTTGGGGCGAACAGGGGTTTGGAGCACTGAAGCTTTCTTT. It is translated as CASSLGRTGVWSTEAFF.

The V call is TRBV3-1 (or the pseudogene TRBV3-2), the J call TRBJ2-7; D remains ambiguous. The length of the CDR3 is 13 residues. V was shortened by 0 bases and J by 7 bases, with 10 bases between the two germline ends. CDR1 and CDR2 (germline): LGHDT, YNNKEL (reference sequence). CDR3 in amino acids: CASSQELSLEQYV. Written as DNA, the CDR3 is TGTGCCAGCAGCCAAGAACTCTCGCTGGAGCAGTACGTC.

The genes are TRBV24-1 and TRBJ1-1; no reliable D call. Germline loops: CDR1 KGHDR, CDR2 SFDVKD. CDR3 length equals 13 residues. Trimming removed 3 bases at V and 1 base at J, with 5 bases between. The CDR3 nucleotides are TGTGCCACCAGTGATCTAACGAACACTGAAGCTTTCTTT. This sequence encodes CATSDLTNTEAFF.

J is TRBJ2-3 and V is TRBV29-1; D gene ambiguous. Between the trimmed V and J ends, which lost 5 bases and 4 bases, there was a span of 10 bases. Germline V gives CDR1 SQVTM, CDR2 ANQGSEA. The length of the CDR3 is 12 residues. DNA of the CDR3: TGCAGCGTTATGGTCCAGTCAGATACGCAGTATTTT. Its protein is CSVMVQSDTQYF.

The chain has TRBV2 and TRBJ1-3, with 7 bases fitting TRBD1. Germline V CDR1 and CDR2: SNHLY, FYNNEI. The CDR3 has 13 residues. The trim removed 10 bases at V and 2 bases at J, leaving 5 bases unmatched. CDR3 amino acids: CATQGDTGNTIYF. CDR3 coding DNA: TGTGCCACCCAGGGGGACACTGGAAACACCATATATTTT. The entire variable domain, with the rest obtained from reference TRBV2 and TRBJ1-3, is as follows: EPEVTQTPSHQVTQMGQEVILRCVPISNHLYFYWYRQILGQKVEFLVSFYNNEISEKSEIFDDQFSVERPDGSNFTLKIRSTKLEDSAMYFCATQGDTGNTIYFGEGSWLTVV.

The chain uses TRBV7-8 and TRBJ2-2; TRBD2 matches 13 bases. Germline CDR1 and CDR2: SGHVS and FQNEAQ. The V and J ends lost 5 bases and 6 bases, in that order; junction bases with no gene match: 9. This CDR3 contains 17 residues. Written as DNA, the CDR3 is TGTGCCAGCAGCCCTATTTCCGGACTAGCGGGGGCCGGGGAGCTGTTTTTT. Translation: CASSPISGLAGAGELFF.

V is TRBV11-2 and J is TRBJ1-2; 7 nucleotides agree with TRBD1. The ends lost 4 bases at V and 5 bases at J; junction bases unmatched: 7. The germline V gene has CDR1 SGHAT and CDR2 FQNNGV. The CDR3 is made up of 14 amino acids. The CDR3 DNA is TGTGCCAGCAGCTCTTGGGACAGCTATTATGGCTACACCTTC. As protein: CASSSWDSYYGYTF.

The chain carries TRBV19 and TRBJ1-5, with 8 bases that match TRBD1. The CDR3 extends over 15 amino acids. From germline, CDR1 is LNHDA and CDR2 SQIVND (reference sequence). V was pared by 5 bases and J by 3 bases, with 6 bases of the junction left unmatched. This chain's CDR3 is CASSAGQGPNQPQHF. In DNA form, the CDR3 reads TGTGCCAGTAGTGCAGGACAGGGCCCCAATCAGCCCCAGCATTTT.

In nucleotides, the CDR3 is TGCGCCAGCAGCCCTACGACAGGGCAGCACGAGCAGTACTTC. It is translated as CASSPTTGQHEQYF. This chain uses TRBV5-1 with TRBJ2-7, with TRBD1 matching 7 bases. Germline CDR1 and CDR2: SGHRS and YFSETQ. After removal of 4 bases from V and 5 bases from J, the junction contained 9 bases not matched to a gene. The CDR3 is 14 residues long.

DNA of the CDR3: TGTGCCAGCAGCCAGACTAGCGGGGGGGCAGGGGAGCAGTTCTTC. The encoded protein is CASSQTSGGAGEQFF. The rearrangement links TRBV3-1 (or the pseudogene TRBV3-2) to TRBJ2-1, with 14 bases aligning to TRBD2. V shed 3 bases, J shed 10 bases, and the junction held 5 bases outside the gene matches. Germline loops: CDR1 LGHDT, CDR2 YNNKEL (reference sequence). There are 15 residues in the CDR3.

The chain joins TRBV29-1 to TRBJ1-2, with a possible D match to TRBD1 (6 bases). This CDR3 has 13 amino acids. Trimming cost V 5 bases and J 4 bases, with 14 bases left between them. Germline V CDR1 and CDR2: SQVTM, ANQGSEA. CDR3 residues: CSVLGGAAYGYTF. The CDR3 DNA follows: TGCAGCGTTCTGGGGGGGGCTGCCTATGGCTACACCTTC.

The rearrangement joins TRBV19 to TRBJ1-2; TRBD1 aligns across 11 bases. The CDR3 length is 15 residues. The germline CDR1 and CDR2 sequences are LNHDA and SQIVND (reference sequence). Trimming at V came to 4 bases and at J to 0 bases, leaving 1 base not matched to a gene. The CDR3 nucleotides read TGTGCCAGTAGTACGGACAGGGGGCCTAACTATGGCTACACCTTC. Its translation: CASSTDRGPNYGYTF.

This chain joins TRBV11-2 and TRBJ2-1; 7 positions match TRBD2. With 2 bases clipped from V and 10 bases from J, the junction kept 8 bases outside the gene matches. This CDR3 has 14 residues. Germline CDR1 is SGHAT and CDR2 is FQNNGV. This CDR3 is CASSLISGREEQFF. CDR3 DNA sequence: TGTGCCAGCAGCTTAATATCCGGGCGGGAGGAGCAGTTCTTC.

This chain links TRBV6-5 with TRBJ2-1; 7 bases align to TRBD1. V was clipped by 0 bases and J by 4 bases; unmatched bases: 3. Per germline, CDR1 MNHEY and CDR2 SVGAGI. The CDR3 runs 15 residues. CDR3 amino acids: CASSYSTDRYNEQFF. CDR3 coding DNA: TGTGCCAGCAGTTACTCGACGGACAGGTACAATGAGCAGTTCTTC.